The subject of this entry is one T cell receptor beta chain. Its target is not known. Some clones are missing from TCRdb's copy, which holds only in-frame ones; the method was immunoSEQ multiplex PCR. The table records 2.5 million or so clones, over 85% of them present only once. The source of the sample is a study of shared clonotypes between healthy human individuals. CDR1 and CDR2 (germline): SGHNT, YYREEE (reference sequence). The CDR3 loop spans 14 amino acids. The V segment lost 4 bases and the J segment 4 bases; nucleotides outside the gene matches: 5. Study-wide findings and caveats: Non-shared clonotypes were found to have lower generation probabilities than the clonotypes that were shared by all four of the sorted-subset donors. Clonotype sharing among donors likely depends on sequencing depth. Between a few donors, naive CD4 clonotypes were shared at a level of about 5%.

This TCR was recovered from a man in his late teens or twenties in good health. V and J are TRBV5-4 and TRBJ2-7; TRBD1 matches 10 bases. Sequences were obtained from naive CD4+ T cells sorted from blood. Subset in this sample: CD45RA+ positively selected. The CDR3 coding sequence is TGTGCCAGCAGCCCGGGGACAGGGGATTACGAGCAGTACTTC. Its protein product is CASSPGTGDYEQYF.